This TCR beta chain is from a study of T-cell memory formation after mild COVID-19. UMIs and sample barcodes were carried by the TCR alpha and TCR beta cDNA libraries that 5'RACE produced using constant-segment primers. TCRdb recomputed calls from the 5' RACE reads with MiXCR, one row per CDR3 protein. The data show about 110,000 distinct CDR3 sequences, 18% seen once. The germline V and J ends were trimmed by 6 bases and 8 bases, with 17 bases remaining between them. The CDR3 has 14 residues. Germline V gene lookup returns CDR1 SNHLY and CDR2 FYNNEI. The sample was PBMCs or a T cell subset sorted from them (not recorded which). The rearrangement joins TRBV2 to TRBJ1-5; a possible D gene is TRBD1 (5 bases). The clonotype comes from a man aged 18-30 years who had mild COVID-19 (a few samples of this study predate the infection). Cell type and time point are not known. The CDR3 loop is CASSLQGIIEPQHF. The DNA of the CDR3 is TGTGCCAGCAGCCTCCAGGGTATCATAGAGCCCCAGCATTTT.